These 25 T cell receptor beta chains came from one sample sequenced in a study of OX40 agonist ivuxolimab in advanced cancers. Assay: immunoSEQ multiplex PCR; the TCRdb copy retains only in-frame clones and omits some. The sample holds 50,000 to 75,000 clones, 80% to 90% seen once. The material was CD4+ or CD8+ T cells sorted from blood, obtained in a trial of the OX40 agonist ivuxolimab. The receptors here all came from an adult with an advanced solid tumor such as melanoma, head and neck, liver or kidney cancer.

The chain links TRBV29-1 to TRBJ1-4; unclear D gene. Looked up from germline, CDR1 is SQVTM and CDR2 is ANQGSEA. The CDR3 loop spans 12 amino acids. V lost 4 bases to trimming and J lost 8 bases, with 11 bases between them. The CDR3 DNA reads TGCAGCGTTGGGGTTTCCCTCGAAAAACTGTTTTTT. Its translation is CSVGVSLEKLFF.

V usage is TRBV27 and J usage is TRBJ2-1, with D perhaps matching TRBD1 or TRBD2 (5 bases each). This CDR3 comprises 16 residues. V was shortened by 0 bases and J by 7 bases, with 16 bases between the two germline ends. From germline, CDR1 is MNHEY and CDR2 SMNVEV (reference sequence). The CDR3 DNA sequence: TGTGCCAGCAGTTTATCGTGGGACGGTGGAAGAAATGAGCAGTTCTTC. Translated, it gives CASSLSWDGGRNEQFF.

J is TRBJ2-7 and V is TRBV2; no firm D call. The CDR3 loop spans 11 amino acids. Germline CDR1 reads SNHLY; CDR2 reads FYNNEI. Trimming stripped 6 bases from V and 7 bases from J, with 10 bases between. The CDR3 nucleotides are TGTGCCAGCAGCCTAATTGATGAGCAGTACTTC. This codes for CASSLIDEQYF.

V is TRBV20-1 and J is TRBJ1-1, with 7 bases fitting TRBD1. The CDR3 extends over 11 amino acids. Germline V CDR1 and CDR2: DFQATT, SNEGSKA (reference sequence). The trim removed 6 bases at V and 7 bases at J, leaving 5 bases unmatched. CDR3 amino acids: CSALGQVEAFF. The CDR3 coding sequence is TGCAGTGCCCTTGGACAGGTTGAAGCTTTCTTT.

V gene TRBV11-3 combines with J gene TRBJ2-7, with D perhaps matching TRBD2 (6 bases). The ends were cut back, 3 bases at V and 2 bases at J, with 11 bases in the middle. The CDR3 spans 14 residues. Per germline, CDR1 SGHNT and CDR2 YENEEA. The CDR3 sequence: CASSLTGDTYEQYF. CDR3 coding DNA: TGTGCCAGCAGCTTGACGGGAGATACCTACGAGCAGTACTTC.

This clone appeared a single time. The rearrangement uses TRBV4-2 and TRBJ1-2, with a weak D call TRBD1 (6 bases). CDR3 length: 18 residues. V dropped 0 bases and J dropped 6 bases, with 23 bases sitting between them. CDR1 is LGHNA and CDR2 is YNFKEQ in the germline V gene. The CDR3 spells CASSQDRGVIRGANGYTF. The CDR3 bases are TGTGCCAGCAGCCAAGATAGGGGGGTGATTCGGGGAGCTAATGGCTACACCTTC.

The CDR3 loop is CASSHLGQKTLDTQYF. CDR3 DNA sequence: TGTGCCAGCAGCCATTTGGGACAGAAGACCTTAGATACGCAGTATTTT. The rearrangement uses TRBV4-2 and TRBJ2-3; 7 nucleotides line up with TRBD1. The CDR3 is 16 amino acids. Trimming took 3 bases from V and 5 from J; bases not matched to a gene: 11. CDR1 LGHNA and CDR2 YNFKEQ come from the germline V gene.

V gene TRBV4-1 combines with J gene TRBJ1-6; maybe TRBD1 (5 bases). V dropped 4 bases and J dropped 0 bases, with 13 bases sitting between them. This CDR3 comprises 17 residues. The germline V gene has CDR1 MGHRA and CDR2 YSYEKL. The CDR3 region is CASSRDPGSSYNSPLHF. The CDR3, as DNA: TGCGCCAGCAGCCGGGACCCGGGGAGCTCCTATAATTCACCCCTCCACTTT.

In its sample, this clone was seen once. The chain recombines TRBV15 with TRBJ1-5; D gene ambiguous. The CDR3 totals 16 residues. Trimming stripped 1 base from V and 4 bases from J, with 14 bases between. CDR1 LNHNV and CDR2 YYDKDF come from the germline V gene (reference sequence). CDR3 region: CATSRGGSELNQPQHF. CDR3 coding DNA: TGTGCCACCAGCAGAGGAGGGTCGGAGCTGAATCAGCCCCAGCATTTT.

The genes are TRBV2 and TRBJ2-1; 8 nucleotides line up with TRBD1. Germline CDR1 and CDR2: SNHLY and FYNNEI. CDR3 length equals 16 residues. Trimming cost V 3 bases and J 4 bases; bases outside gene matches: 8. For the CDR3, the DNA is TGTGCCAGCAGTGAGAAACCGGGACAGGTTTACAATGAGCAGTTCTTC. Residues: CASSEKPGQVYNEQFF.

This clone was seen only once. The genes are TRBV19 and TRBJ2-6; D perhaps matches TRBD1 (5 bases). Trimming pared 3 bases from V and 2 bases from J, leaving 14 bases between. Germline values: CDR1 LNHDA, CDR2 SQIVND (reference sequence). This CDR3 spans 17 amino acids. The CDR3 reads CASSIAGYGPGANVLTF. The CDR3 coding sequence is TGTGCCAGTAGTATCGCAGGGTATGGGCCTGGGGCCAACGTCCTGACTTTC.

The chain has TRBV5-1 and TRBJ2-7; 11 bases agree with TRBD2. The germline V gene has CDR1 SGHRS and CDR2 YFSETQ. Unmatched junction bases numbered 3, after V lost 4 bases and J lost 0 bases. The CDR3 length is 15 residues. In DNA, the CDR3 is TGCGCCAGCAGCCTGGGACTAGCGGCCTCCTACGAGCAGTACTTC. It codes for CASSLGLAASYEQYF.

The chain couples TRBV7-2 to TRBJ2-1, with D perhaps matching TRBD1 (5 bases). Germline V gene data show CDR1 as SGHTA and CDR2 as FQGNSA. The CDR3 is 15 amino acids. V was shortened by 1 base and J by 6 bases, with 13 bases between the two germline ends. CDR3 sequence reads: CASSLGRGRGNEQFF. The CDR3 DNA sequence: TGTGCCAGCAGCTTAGGAAGGGGTAGGGGCAATGAGCAGTTCTTC.

This clone was seen more than once but under ten times. The CDR3 spells CASSLGTSGLQETQYF. DNA of the CDR3: TGCGCCAGCAGCCTGGGGACTAGCGGGCTCCAAGAGACCCAGTACTTC. The chain combines TRBV5-1 with TRBJ2-5; TRBD2 aligns across 12 bases. CDR1 and CDR2 (germline): SGHRS, YFSETQ. V was pared by 4 bases and J by 1 base, with 5 bases of the junction left unmatched. The CDR3 is 16 residues long.

The rearrangement uses TRBV27 and TRBJ2-7; a weak D match, TRBD1 (6 bases). Germline CDR1 and CDR2: MNHEY and SMNVEV (reference sequence). Trimming cost V 4 bases and J 12 bases, with 22 bases left between them. The CDR3 extends over 14 amino acids. The CDR3: CASSSNRQASRLYF. The DNA of the CDR3 is TGTGCCAGCAGTTCTAATAGACAGGCGTCTCGACTGTACTTC.

The V and J genes are TRBV5-1 and TRBJ2-1; a possible D gene is TRBD1 (6 bases). Trimming took 5 bases from V and 0 from J, leaving 12 bases between them. Germline V gives CDR1 SGHRS, CDR2 YFSETQ. The CDR3 loop spans 15 amino acids. CDR3 nucleotides: TGCGCCAGCAGTCCCGGACAGAGCTCCTACAATGAGCAGTTCTTC. This sequence encodes CASSPGQSSYNEQFF.

CDR3 sequence (DNA): TGCGCCAGCAGCCACACGGACAGGGCTAATCAGCCCCAGCATTTT. Protein product: CASSHTDRANQPQHF. The genes are TRBV4-1 and TRBJ1-5, with TRBD1 identical over 8 bases. The J segment lost 4 bases and the V segment lost 3 bases, leaving 5 bases of the junction unmatched. Per germline, CDR1 MGHRA and CDR2 YSYEKL. The CDR3 length is 15 residues.

The J gene is TRBJ2-6, the V gene TRBV19, with TRBD1 matching over 11 bases. The ends lost 5 bases at V and 4 bases at J; junction bases unmatched: 10. Germline loops: CDR1 LNHDA, CDR2 SQIVND (reference sequence). The CDR3 length is 18 residues. The CDR3 loop reads CASSSSGQGALGANVLTF. The CDR3 nucleotides are TGTGCCAGTAGTTCCTCCGGACAGGGGGCGCTAGGGGCCAACGTCCTGACTTTC. Drawing the rest from reference TRBV19 and TRBJ2-6, the complete variable domain is DGGITQSPKYLFRKEGQNVTLSCEQNLNHDAMYWYRQDPGQGLRLIYYSQIVNDFQKGDIAEGYSVSREKKESFPLTVTSAQKNPTAFYLCASSSSGQGALGANVLTFGAGSRLTVL.

This chain joins TRBV7-9 and TRBJ1-4, with TRBD1 matching over 11 bases. Germline V CDR1 and CDR2: SEHNR, FQNEAQ (reference sequence). This CDR3 region has 16 residues. Trimming cost V 5 bases and J 7 bases; bases outside gene matches: 9. In DNA form, the CDR3 reads TGTGCCAGCAGCGCCAGAGGACAGGGGGCGATTGAAAAACTGTTTTTT. Protein: CASSARGQGAIEKLFF. Full variable domain (remainder filled in from reference TRBV7-9 and TRBJ1-4): DTGVSQNPRHKITKRGQNVTFRCDPISEHNRLYWYRQTLGQGPEFLTYFQNEAQLEKSRLLSDRFSAERPKGSFSTLEIQRTEQGDSAMYLCASSARGQGAIEKLFFGSGTQLSVL.

The chain couples TRBV28 to TRBJ2-7, with 10 bases lining up with TRBD2. This CDR3 has 21 residues. V was pared by 4 bases and J by 2 bases, with 23 bases of the junction left unmatched. The V gene's germline CDR1 is MDHEN and CDR2 SYDVKM. CDR3 nucleotides: TGTGCCAGCAGTTGGTCGGGAACTAAAGGCCTAGCGGGAGTTGTCGCCTACGAGCAGTACTTC. Translation: CASSWSGTKGLAGVVAYEQYF.

This chain uses TRBV18 with TRBJ2-4; a weak D match, TRBD2 (6 bases). Germline V CDR1 and CDR2: KGHSH, LQKENI. This CDR3 has 15 amino acids. V was pared by 4 bases and J by 0 bases, with 10 bases between. CDR3 loop: CASSLAGLAKNIQYF. The CDR3 bases are TGTGCCAGCTCACTGGCGGGACTAGCCAAAAACATTCAGTACTTC.

The chain combines TRBV12-5 with TRBJ2-1, with TRBD1 identical over 11 bases. Germline assignment: CDR1 LGHNT and CDR2 FRNRAP. CDR3 length: 16 residues. V dropped 2 bases and J dropped 6; count of bases not matched to a gene: 6. As DNA, the CDR3 is TGTGCTAGTGGTTTGTTCGCCGGGACAGGGGGCAATGAGCAGTTCTTC. As protein: CASGLFAGTGGNEQFF.

This sequence joins TRBV9 and TRBJ1-3; a possible D gene is TRBD1 (5 bases). This CDR3 contains 17 residues. Germline CDR1 is SGDLS and CDR2 is YYNGEE. V lost 4 bases and J 0 bases, leaving 17 bases between the germline ends. DNA of the CDR3: TGTGCCAGCAGCCCCCTCGGGGGGACTTCCTCTGGAAACACCATATATTTT. Encoded protein: CASSPLGGTSSGNTIYF.

The chain couples TRBV5-8 to TRBJ2-1; TRBD2 matches at 11 bases. With 0 bases clipped from V and 9 bases from J, the junction kept 5 bases outside the gene matches. CDR3 size: 15 residues. Per germline, CDR1 SGHTS and CDR2 YDEGEE. The CDR3 coding sequence is TGTGCCAGCAGCTTGGGTCTAGCGGGGGGCGGTGAGCAGTTCTTC. It specifies CASSLGLAGGGEQFF. The whole variable domain, filled in from reference TRBV5-8 and TRBJ2-1, reads EAGVTQSPTHLIKTRGQQATLRCSPISGHTSVYWYQQALGLGLQFLLWYDEGEERNRGNFPPRFSGRQFPNYSSELNVNALELEDSALYLCASSLGLAGGGEQFFGPGTRLTVL.

The chain links TRBV2 to TRBJ1-6, with a tentative D call TRBD1 (6 bases). Germline CDR1 reads SNHLY; CDR2 reads FYNNEI. The CDR3 runs 14 residues. V lost 7 bases, J lost 7 bases, and 14 bases lay in between. CDR3 loop: CASTQQGANSPLHF. For the CDR3, the DNA is TGTGCCAGCACCCAACAGGGAGCCAATTCACCCCTCCACTTT.